This record concerns one T cell receptor (beta chain) sequence. The entry originates in a study of monozygotic twins with inflammatory bowel disease. Per germline, CDR1 DFQATT and CDR2 SNEGSKA (reference sequence). The CDR3 is 15 residues long. Template switching appended UMIs that held a 6-nucleotide sample barcode. TCRdb re-called the 5' RACE reads and gives one entry per CDR3 protein, without DNA. In total, the table holds about 160,000 distinct CDR3 sequences. The V and J genes are TRBV20-1 and TRBJ2-5; no DNA is available, so the TRBD1 call from TCRdb remains unchecked. Sequenced: blood. This TCR was recovered from a human donor with ulcerative colitis or Crohn's disease, or a healthy co-twin of an affected twin (not recorded which). CDR3 protein: CSARAPTGASVAQYF.